One and the same sample provided the 24 T cell receptor beta chains below, sequenced in a study of shared clonotypes between healthy human individuals. Repertoires were generated with immunoSEQ multiplex PCR, while TCRdb's copy carries only in-frame clones and drops some. The sample includes about 470,000 clones, roughly three quarters of them seen just once. Input material: PBMCs. These receptors were taken from a woman aged 35 to 49 in good health. Some clones in this sample may be carry-over from other donors' samples.

Comment on this clone: The same CDR3 also results from other DNA sequences found in this sample. V gene TRBV18 combines with J gene TRBJ2-1; 10 nucleotides match TRBD2. Germline CDR1 and CDR2: KGHSH and LQKENI. V lost 2 bases, J lost 7 bases, and 5 bases stayed unmatched. This CDR3 contains 15 residues. This chain's CDR3 is CASSPGLAGVNEQFF. The CDR3 nucleotides are TGTGCCAGCTCACCAGGGCTAGCGGGAGTTAATGAGCAGTTCTTC.

The CDR3 spells CASSRGQIATETQYF. CDR3 DNA: TGTGCCAGTAGTAGGGGACAAATAGCTACGGAGACCCAGTACTTC. The rearrangement links TRBV19 to TRBJ2-5, with D possibly matching TRBD1 (6 bases). Per germline, CDR1 LNHDA and CDR2 SQIVND (reference sequence). V dropped 4 bases and J dropped 5 bases, with 17 bases sitting between them. CDR3 length equals 15 residues.

This rearrangement joins TRBV13 to TRBJ1-4, with 7 bases lining up with TRBD1. V was clipped by 6 bases and J by 8 bases; unmatched bases: 9. The germline V gene encodes CDR1 PRHDT and CDR2 FYEKMQ (reference sequence). CDR3 size: 14 residues. The DNA of the CDR3 is TGTGCCAGCAGGGTCACAGGGGAACCGGAAAAACTGTTTTTT. As protein: CASRVTGEPEKLFF.

The chain combines TRBV30 with TRBJ1-5, with 12 positions matching TRBD1. The junction had 8 bases not matched to a gene; V was cut back by 2 bases and J by 6 bases. Germline V lookup: CDR1 GTSNPN, CDR2 SVGIG (reference sequence). CDR3 length: 16 residues. This CDR3 is CAWSTGTGGRVQPQHF. CDR3 nucleotide sequence: TGTGCCTGGAGTACGGGGACAGGGGGCAGAGTTCAGCCCCAGCATTTT.

The V and J genes are TRBV4-3 and TRBJ2-5; unclear D gene. The J call is in doubt because the DNA end fits TRBJ2-7 better. This CDR3 contains 13 residues. Germline V gene lookup returns CDR1 LGHNA and CDR2 YSLEER. The CDR3 region has the DNA TGCGCCAGCAGCTCCGGGTCTTCCTACGAGCAGTACTTC. This encodes CASSSGSSYEQYF.

The J gene is TRBJ2-3, the V gene TRBV11-3, with 9 bases matching TRBD2. The germline V gene encodes CDR1 SGHNT and CDR2 YENEEA. The CDR3 length is 15 residues. The V gene end was trimmed by 1 base and the J gene end by 4 bases; junction bases not matched to a gene: 3. The CDR3 sequence: CASSLGVAGADTQYF. The DNA of the CDR3 is TGTGCCAGCAGCTTAGGGGTAGCGGGAGCAGATACGCAGTATTTT.

V and J are TRBV2 and TRBJ2-2; D not certain. Germline V gene lookup returns CDR1 SNHLY and CDR2 FYNNEI. The CDR3 is 13 residues long. V was cut by 2 bases and J by 5 bases, with 6 bases left in between. The CDR3 spells CASSEWRTGELFF. The CDR3 DNA follows: TGTGCCAGCAGTGAATGGCGGACCGGGGAGCTGTTTTTT. The full variable domain, completed using reference TRBV2 and TRBJ2-2, is EPEVTQTPSHQVTQMGQEVILRCVPISNHLYFYWYRQILGQKVEFLVSFYNNEISEKSEIFDDQFSVERPDGSNFTLKIRSTKLEDSAMYFCASSEWRTGELFFGEGSRLTVL.

The chain is built from TRBV11-3 and TRBJ2-1, with TRBD1 identical over 7 bases. The V and J ends lost 3 bases and 8 bases, in that order; junction bases with no gene match: 10. CDR1 is SGHNT and CDR2 is YENEEA in the germline V gene. The CDR3 consists of 15 residues. The CDR3 protein is CASSFLQGPSDEQFF. The CDR3 bases are TGTGCCAGCAGCTTTTTACAGGGGCCGTCCGATGAGCAGTTCTTC.

The chain combines TRBV5-1 with TRBJ2-5; TRBD2 matches at 8 bases. CDR3 size: 16 residues. V gave up 4 bases and J gave up 4 bases; unmatched junction bases: 12. The germline V gene has CDR1 SGHRS and CDR2 YFSETQ. The CDR3, as DNA: TGCGCCAGCAGCACGGCCGGGACTAGTCTTAGAGAGACCCAGTACTTC. As protein: CASSTAGTSLRETQYF.

This clone was counted many times. The V and J genes are TRBV2 and TRBJ1-2; D gene ambiguous. The CDR3 is 12 residues long. Germline values: CDR1 SNHLY, CDR2 FYNNEI. The ends were cut back, 7 bases at V and 5 bases at J, with 11 bases in the middle. The CDR3 DNA reads TGTGCCAGCACCGGATCGGGTTATGGCTACACCTTC. It specifies CASTGSGYGYTF. The whole variable domain, remainder taken from reference TRBV2 and TRBJ1-2, is EPEVTQTPSHQVTQMGQEVILRCVPISNHLYFYWYRQILGQKVEFLVSFYNNEISEKSEIFDDQFSVERPDGSNFTLKIRSTKLEDSAMYFCASTGSGYGYTFGSGTRLTVV.

The chain has TRBV5-6 and TRBJ2-1; 11 bases are a match to TRBD2. The V and J ends lost 5 bases and 4 bases, in that order; junction bases with no gene match: 5. CDR1 and CDR2 from the germline V gene are SGHDT and YYEEEE. This CDR3 has 15 residues. As DNA, the CDR3 is TGTGCCAGCAGTACGGGACTAGCGGTTTACAATGAGCAGTTCTTC. Translation gives CASSTGLAVYNEQFF.

The chain is built from TRBV10-1 and TRBJ1-4; perhaps TRBD1 as D (5 bases). The CDR3 is 14 residues long. The germline gives CDR1 WNHNN, CDR2 SYGVQD (reference sequence). V lost 4 bases, J lost 0 bases, and 6 bases lay in between. This CDR3 reads CASSGTPTNEKLFF. The CDR3 DNA is TGCGCCAGCAGTGGGACACCAACTAATGAAAAACTGTTTTTT.

The V call is TRBV5-5, the J call TRBJ1-1; D perhaps matches TRBD1 (6 bases). CDR1 and CDR2 from the germline V gene are SGHKS and YYEKEE (reference sequence). V gave up 2 bases and J gave up 5 bases, with 16 bases separating them. The CDR3 is 15 amino acids. CDR3 residues: CASSLVPGASTEAFF. The CDR3 DNA sequence: TGTGCCAGCAGCTTAGTTCCGGGGGCGAGTACTGAAGCTTTCTTT.

V and J are TRBV18 and TRBJ2-7, with D maybe TRBD2 (5 bases). The CDR3 spans 15 residues. Germline CDR1 KGHSH, CDR2 LQKENI. Between the trimmed V and J ends, which lost 3 bases and 4 bases, there was a span of 16 bases. CDR3 bases: TGTGCCAGCTCACCGAGGGCTGCCGGGTTGTACGAGCAGTACTTC. Protein: CASSPRAAGLYEQYF.

To note about this clone: This may be a read error: a much more frequent sequence differs by one nucleotide. The chain is built from TRBV11-3 and TRBJ1-1; D possibly corresponds to TRBD1 (6 bases). Trimming removed 0 bases at V and 4 bases at J, with 6 bases between. Germline CDR1 SGHNT, CDR2 YENEEA. The CDR3 runs to 13 residues. In DNA form, the CDR3 reads TGTGCCAGCAGCTTAGACAGGGGCACTGAAGCTTTCTTT. Translated, it gives CASSLDRGTEAFF.

This chain connects TRBV20-1 to TRBJ2-7, with D possibly being TRBD1 or TRBD2 (5 bases each). There are 10 residues in the CDR3. The V gene's germline CDR1 is DFQATT and CDR2 SNEGSKA (reference sequence). The ends were cut back, 4 bases at V and 9 bases at J, with 10 bases in the middle. The chain's CDR3 is CSAIHGAQYF. CDR3 DNA: TGCAGTGCTATTCACGGGGCGCAGTACTTC.

V is TRBV4-1 and J is TRBJ2-7; D gene uncertain. V lost 3 bases, J lost 2 bases, and 8 bases lay in between. The CDR3 totals 13 residues. CDR1 is MGHRA and CDR2 is YSYEKL in the germline V gene. For the CDR3, the DNA is TGCGCCAGCAGCCATGGAACACCCTACGAGCAGTACTTC. It is translated as CASSHGTPYEQYF.

The chain has TRBV6-5 and TRBJ2-5, with D perhaps matching TRBD2 (5 bases). Germline lookup yields CDR1 MNHEY and CDR2 SVGAGI. Trimming stripped 2 bases from V and 5 bases from J, with 12 bases between. CDR3 length: 14 residues. In nucleotides, the CDR3 is TGTGCCAGCAGTTACGTCACTAGTGGGGAGACCCAGTACTTC. Residues: CASSYVTSGETQYF.

The chain has TRBV7-2 and TRBJ1-5, with D hard to call. The V gene's germline CDR1 is SGHTA and CDR2 FQGNSA. The V end lost 3 bases, the J end lost 2 bases, and 14 bases lay between the germline ends. The CDR3 is made up of 16 amino acids. CDR3 sequence: CASSFSGLMRNQPQHF. The CDR3 DNA is TGTGCCAGCAGCTTTTCCGGGTTAATGCGCAATCAGCCCCAGCATTTT.

J is TRBJ2-5 and V is TRBV28; 12 bases line up with TRBD1. V was clipped by 5 bases and J by 4 bases; unmatched bases: 2. Germline CDR1 MDHEN, CDR2 SYDVKM. The CDR3 covers 14 residues. The CDR3 reads CASSGTGGVETQYF. CDR3 in DNA: TGTGCCAGCAGTGGGACAGGGGGCGTAGAGACCCAGTACTTC.

The chain has TRBV12-2 and TRBJ2-5; TRBD1 is taken as the D call from the table, unchecked against the DNA. TRBV12-2 is annotated as a pseudogene. This CDR3 contains 19 residues. CDR3 DNA: TGTGCAAGTCGCTCCCTCCCCGGAAGGGTGGGGGCGCGTATAGAGACCCAGTACTTC. Translating gives CASRSLPGRVGARIETQYF.

For the CDR3, the DNA is TGTGCCAGCAGTTTAGCGAATGGCTACACCTTC. This sequence encodes CASSLANGYTF. This rearrangement joins TRBV28 to TRBJ1-2; no reliable D call. Trimming removed 2 bases at V and 6 bases at J, with 4 bases between. The CDR3 spans 11 residues. Germline V CDR1 and CDR2: MDHEN, SYDVKM.

This rearrangement joins TRBV5-1 to TRBJ2-5; D may match TRBD1 or TRBD2 (5 bases each). The end of the DNA is better explained by TRBJ2-7, so the J call may be wrong. Germline CDR1 and CDR2: SGHRS and YFSETQ. The CDR3 covers 16 residues. The CDR3 sequence: CASSLAVGERSYEQYF. The CDR3 DNA sequence: TGCGCCAGCAGCTTGGCCGTGGGGGAGCGCTCCTACGAGCAGTACTTC.

The rearrangement joins TRBV11-3 to TRBJ1-1; D is perhaps TRBD1 (6 bases). Deletions cut 2 bases from V and 1 base from J, with 20 bases between. From germline, CDR1 is SGHNT and CDR2 YENEEA. This CDR3 is 18 amino acids long. The CDR3 nucleotides are TGTGCCAGCAGCTTACCCGGTGGGCCCAGGGGAGCGAACACTGAAGCTTTCTTT. Translation gives CASSLPGGPRGANTEAFF.